A single sample gave rise to the 27 T cell receptor beta chains below, sequenced in a study of T cells in Graves' hyperthyroidism and ophthalmopathy. The TCR beta CDR3 regions underwent amplification using RNA transcripts as the source. The HTBI set primed first-round TCR CDR3 RT-PCR. TCRdb analysed the multiplex PCR reads with MiXCR anew, one entry per CDR3 protein. The repertoire holds about 380,000 distinct CDR3 sequences, with around a sixth as singletons. Sequencing was performed on blood. The receptors here all came from a man between 18 and 29 years old with Graves' ophthalmopathy.

The chain has TRBV13 and TRBJ2-6; D might be TRBD2 (6 bases). The CDR3 sequence is 17 residues long. The V gene lost 5 bases and the J gene lost 0 bases, with 14 bases spanning the gap. In germline, CDR1 is PRHDT, CDR2 FYEKMQ (reference sequence). The CDR3 loop is CASSGGTASSGANVLTF. CDR3 DNA: TGTGCCAGCAGCGGCGGGACGGCCAGCTCTGGGGCCAACGTCCTGACTTTC.

About this clonotype itself: One end of the junction varies from germline; a read error may be responsible. The gene calls are TRBV5-1 and TRBJ2-3, with 9 nucleotides matching TRBD1. CDR3 length: 17 residues. Per the germline V gene, CDR1 is SGHRS and CDR2 is YFSETQ. This chain's CDR3 is CASSLQPGQGSTDTQYF. The CDR3 DNA sequence: TGTGCCAGCAGCCTCCAACCGGGACAGGGCTCCACAGATACGCAGTATTTT.

This clonotype was observed many times. This chain joins TRBV7-8 and TRBJ1-6; possibly TRBD1 for D (5 bases). V was trimmed by 4 bases and J by 3 bases, leaving 10 bases between them. The CDR3 covers 15 residues. Germline CDR1 is SGHVS and CDR2 is FQNEAQ. The CDR3 DNA is TGTGCCAGCAGCTCCGACAGTATCTATAATTCACCCCTCCACTTT. It translates to CASSSDSIYNSPLHF.

The chain couples TRBV28 to TRBJ1-3, with D maybe TRBD1 (6 bases). Trimming left V 7 bases short and J 0 bases short, with 10 bases between. The CDR3 spans 14 residues. Germline lookup yields CDR1 MDHEN and CDR2 SYDVKM. DNA of the CDR3: TGTGCCAGCACCGACAGGAGCTCTGGAAACACCATATATTTT. It specifies CASTDRSSGNTIYF.

In its sample, this clonotype was seen many times. The chain joins TRBV28 to TRBJ2-7, with 7 bases lining up with TRBD2. CDR1 is MDHEN, CDR2 SYDVKM, per germline. The CDR3 loop spans 15 amino acids. Trimming removed 2 bases from V and 0 bases from J; junction bases left unmatched: 4. In nucleotides, the CDR3 is TGTGCCAGCAGTTTAGGGACTAAGAGCTCCTACGAGCAGTACTTC. It is translated as CASSLGTKSSYEQYF.

This clonotype was detected many times. The chain joins TRBV3-1 to TRBJ2-1, with a weak D call TRBD2 (6 bases). This CDR3 has 13 amino acids. V shed 4 bases and J shed 7 bases, with 11 bases lying between them. The germline V gene encodes CDR1 LGHDT and CDR2 YNNKEL (reference sequence). CDR3 sequence reads: CASSRQRGNEQFF. The DNA for the CDR3 is TGTGCCAGCAGCCGCCAACGGGGGAATGAGCAGTTCTTC.

The table lists this clonotype with a few counts. The chain carries TRBV11-2 and TRBJ2-1; D not resolved. The V end was cut by 5 bases, the J end by 0 bases, with 11 bases between. The CDR3 sequence is 15 residues long. CDR1 SGHAT and CDR2 FQNNGV come from the germline V gene. The CDR3 reads CASSPVVSSYNEQFF. CDR3 bases: TGTGCCAGCAGCCCCGTGGTGAGCTCCTACAATGAGCAGTTCTTC. Complete variable domain (other parts from reference TRBV11-2 and TRBJ2-1): EAGVAQSPRYKIIEKRQSVAFWCNPISGHATLYWYQQILGQGPKLLIQFQNNGVVDDSQLPKDRFSAERLKGVDSTLKIQPAKLEDSAVYLCASSPVVSSYNEQFFGPGTRLTVL.

V is TRBV7-9 and J is TRBJ1-1; D gene unclear. V was shortened by 6 bases and J by 8 bases, with 13 bases between the two germline ends. Germline lookup yields CDR1 SEHNR and CDR2 FQNEAQ (reference sequence). There are 12 residues in the CDR3. For the CDR3, the DNA is TGTGCCAGCAGTGGCTGGGCCTTAGAAGCTTTCTTT. Translated: CASSGWALEAFF.

At least ten counts were recorded for this clonotype. The gene calls are TRBV20-1 and TRBJ2-1; 10 bases match TRBD2. The germline V gene encodes CDR1 DFQATT and CDR2 SNEGSKA (reference sequence). The CDR3 has 14 residues. The J segment lost 6 bases and the V segment lost 3 bases, leaving 5 bases of the junction unmatched. The CDR3 protein is CSARKSGGANEQFF. The CDR3, as DNA: TGCAGTGCTAGGAAGAGCGGGGGGGCCAATGAGCAGTTCTTC.

The chain recombines TRBV27 with TRBJ2-5; TRBD2 matches at 10 bases. Germline CDR1 MNHEY, CDR2 SMNVEV (reference sequence). V was clipped by 5 bases and J by 5 bases; unmatched bases: 14. The CDR3 totals 17 residues. The DNA of the CDR3 is TGTGCCAGCAGTCTACAGAAGGGACTAGCGCACCTTGAGACCCAGTACTTC. Protein product: CASSLQKGLAHLETQYF.

This clonotype was counted once. A much larger clonotype is one base distant, so this may be a read error. The genes are TRBV12-3 or TRBV12-4 and TRBJ2-7; no clear D. The CDR3 totals 13 residues. Trimming took 4 bases from V and 6 from J, leaving 13 bases between them. CDR3 nucleotide sequence: TGTGCCAGCAGTTCGGTCGCCCCCGGCGAGCAGTACTTC. It specifies CASSSVAPGEQYF.

This clonotype has at least ten counts. The J gene is TRBJ1-2, the V gene TRBV7-8; 9 bases are a match to TRBD1. The CDR3 is 13 amino acids. Germline CDR1 is SGHVS and CDR2 is FQNEAQ. V shed 5 bases, J shed 7 bases, and the junction held 5 bases outside the gene matches. CDR3 DNA sequence: TGTGCCAGCAGCCTTACAGGGGGCTCTGGCTACACCTTC. It yields the protein CASSLTGGSGYTF.

The chain uses TRBV7-9 and TRBJ1-1; D possibly corresponds to TRBD1 (6 bases). The germline CDR1 and CDR2 sequences are SEHNR and FQNEAQ (reference sequence). This CDR3 contains 13 residues. The germline V and J ends were trimmed by 2 bases and 10 bases, with 14 bases remaining between them. The CDR3 nucleotides read TGTGCCAGCAGCTTAAAACAGGGCTGGGGAGCTTTCTTT. Amino acids: CASSLKQGWGAFF.

This clonotype was observed at least ten times. This chain connects TRBV11-2 to TRBJ2-2; TRBD2 matches at 9 bases. Germline V gives CDR1 SGHAT, CDR2 FQNNGV. CDR3 length: 17 residues. V lost 3 bases to trimming and J lost 4 bases; unmatched junction nucleotides: 9. The DNA of the CDR3 is TGTGCCAGCAGCTTTGGTGCGCGGGGGGGAGGCACCGGGGAGCTGTTTTTT. This gives the protein CASSFGARGGGTGELFF.

This rearrangement joins TRBV5-5 to TRBJ2-1; D tentatively reads TRBD1 or TRBD2 (5 bases each). CDR1 and CDR2 from the germline V gene are SGHKS and YYEKEE (reference sequence). The CDR3 runs 17 residues. Trimming removed 4 bases from V and 8 bases from J, with 25 bases in between. CDR3 amino acids: CASSVVGGLGADYEQFF. The CDR3 DNA is TGTGCCAGCAGCGTAGTTGGGGGTCTGGGAGCAGACTATGAGCAGTTCTTC.

This clonotype was picked up many times. V usage is TRBV11-2 and J usage is TRBJ2-1; 7 bases align to TRBD1. V was clipped by 5 bases and J by 1 base; unmatched bases: 5. There are 15 residues in the CDR3. Germline loops: CDR1 SGHAT, CDR2 FQNNGV. The CDR3 DNA is TGTGCCAGCAGCGGGGCAGGGGGTTCCTACAATGAGCAGTTCTTC. Protein product: CASSGAGGSYNEQFF. The full variable domain, its missing parts supplied by reference TRBV11-2 and TRBJ2-1, is EAGVAQSPRYKIIEKRQSVAFWCNPISGHATLYWYQQILGQGPKLLIQFQNNGVVDDSQLPKDRFSAERLKGVDSTLKIQPAKLEDSAVYLCASSGAGGSYNEQFFGPGTRLTVL.

The table lists this clonotype with a few counts. The rearrangement links TRBV6-5 to TRBJ1-2; D is perhaps TRBD1 (5 bases). Germline CDR1 and CDR2: MNHEY and SVGAGI. This CDR3 is built from 16 residues. The V end lost 0 bases, the J end lost 0 bases, and 11 bases lay between the germline ends. The CDR3 region has the DNA TGTGCCAGCAGTTACTCGGGGGATTTCACTAACTATGGCTACACCTTC. It codes for CASSYSGDFTNYGYTF.

V is TRBV7-9 and J is TRBJ1-2; D is uncertain. V lost 1 base to trimming and J lost 7 bases, with 10 bases between them. Germline V gene lookup returns CDR1 SEHNR and CDR2 FQNEAQ (reference sequence). The CDR3 contains 13 residues. The CDR3 coding sequence is TGTGCCAGCAGCTTAGTAGGGTTTGGTGGCTACACCTTC. Translation: CASSLVGFGGYTF.

This clonotype appeared many times. The chain combines TRBV10-3 with TRBJ2-7, with D perhaps matching TRBD1 (5 bases). V was pared by 2 bases and J by 4 bases, with 15 bases between. From germline, CDR1 is ENHRY and CDR2 SYGVKD. CDR3 length: 15 residues. CDR3 in DNA: TGTGCCATCAGTGAGAAGTGGCCCCAGGGATACGAGCAGTACTTC. Encoded protein: CAISEKWPQGYEQYF.

The chain couples TRBV5-1 to TRBJ2-3; 13 bases match TRBD2. CDR3 size: 16 residues. The trim removed 3 bases at V and 2 bases at J, leaving 3 bases unmatched. Germline V gene data show CDR1 as SGHRS and CDR2 as YFSETQ. CDR3 coding DNA: TGCGCCAGCAGCTACGGGACTAGCGGGGACACAGATACGCAGTATTTT. This translates into CASSYGTSGDTDTQYF.

This clonotype came up many times. V usage is TRBV18 and J usage is TRBJ1-1; no clear D. This CDR3 is built from 15 residues. V lost 6 bases to trimming and J lost 1 base, with 15 bases between them. CDR1 and CDR2 from the germline V gene are KGHSH and LQKENI. CDR3 bases: TGTGCCAGCTCGCCGGTTGGGCTGGAGAACACTGAAGCTTTCTTT. It specifies CASSPVGLENTEAFF.

This rearrangement joins TRBV4-2 to TRBJ2-3, with D tentatively TRBD1 or TRBD2 (6 bases each). This CDR3 spans 16 amino acids. Per the germline V gene, CDR1 is LGHNA and CDR2 is YNFKEQ. The V and J ends lost 1 base and 0 bases respectively, with 11 bases between them. CDR3: CASSQVPGASTDTQYF. CDR3 nucleotide sequence: TGTGCCAGCAGCCAAGTTCCGGGGGCGAGCACAGATACGCAGTATTTT.

Concerning this clonotype: No conserved phenylalanine or tryptophan ends this CDR3, so it is likely a read error. The chain recombines TRBV24-1 with TRBJ1-3; D is unclear. There are 13 residues in the CDR3. The V end was cut by 0 bases, the J end by 3 bases, with 2 bases between. Germline V gene lookup returns CDR1 KGHDR and CDR2 SFDVKD. DNA for the CDR3: TGTGCCACCAGTGATTTGCATGGAAACACCATATATCTT. The encoded protein is CATSDLHGNTIYL.

This clonotype was observed a handful of times. The chain has TRBV9 and TRBJ2-3, with 7 bases fitting TRBD2. Germline values: CDR1 SGDLS, CDR2 YYNGEE. The CDR3 has 17 residues. V was pared by 3 bases and J by 8 bases, with 18 bases of the junction left unmatched. This CDR3 reads CASSGEGGRVVDATQYF. CDR3 nucleotide sequence: TGTGCCAGCAGCGGAGAGGGTGGGAGGGTGGTGGATGCTACGCAGTATTTT.

This clonotype was detected ten times or more. This chain uses TRBV7-3 with TRBJ2-1; 8 nucleotides agree with TRBD1. The CDR3 contains 15 residues. V lost 5 bases, J lost 2 bases, and 5 bases stayed unmatched. Germline assignment: CDR1 SGHTA and CDR2 FQGTGA. The CDR3 sequence: CASSLGQGTYNEQFF. CDR3 bases: TGTGCCAGCAGCCTAGGACAGGGAACCTACAATGAGCAGTTCTTC.

About this clonotype itself: One end of the junction does not line up with germline, which may come from a read error. This rearrangement joins TRBV7-9 to TRBJ2-5; no firm D call. CDR1 is SEHNR, CDR2 FQNEAQ, per germline (reference sequence). The CDR3 has 14 residues. CDR3 in amino acids: CASSQVGSRETQYF. CDR3 DNA: TGCGCCAGCAGCCAAGTGGGGTCGAGAGAGACCCAGTACTTC. Filled out from reference TRBV7-9 and TRBJ2-5, the complete variable domain reads DTGVSQNPRHKITKRGQNVTFRCDPISEHNRLYWYRQTLGQGPEFLTYFQNEAQLEKSRLLSDRFSAERPKGSFSTLEIQRTEQGDSAMYLCASSQVGSRETQYFGPGTRLLVL.

The chain couples TRBV5-1 to TRBJ1-4; D uncertain. Germline V CDR1 and CDR2: SGHRS, YFSETQ. The V and J ends lost 3 bases and 0 bases respectively, with 9 bases between them. The CDR3 runs 15 residues. CDR3 sequence (DNA): TGCGCCAGCAGCTCGAGAGATGCAACTAATGAAAAACTGTTTTTT. Protein product: CASSSRDATNEKLFF.